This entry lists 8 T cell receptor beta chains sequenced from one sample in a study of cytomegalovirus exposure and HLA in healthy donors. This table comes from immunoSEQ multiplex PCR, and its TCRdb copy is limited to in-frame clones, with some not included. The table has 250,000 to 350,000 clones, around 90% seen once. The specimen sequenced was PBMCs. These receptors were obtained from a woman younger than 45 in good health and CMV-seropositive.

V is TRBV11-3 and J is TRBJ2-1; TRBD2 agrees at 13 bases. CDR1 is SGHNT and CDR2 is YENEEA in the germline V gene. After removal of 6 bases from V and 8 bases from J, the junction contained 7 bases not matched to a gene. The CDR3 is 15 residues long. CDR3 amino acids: CASSPGLAGVYEQFF. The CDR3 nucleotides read TGTGCCAGCAGTCCCGGACTAGCGGGAGTCTATGAGCAGTTCTTC.

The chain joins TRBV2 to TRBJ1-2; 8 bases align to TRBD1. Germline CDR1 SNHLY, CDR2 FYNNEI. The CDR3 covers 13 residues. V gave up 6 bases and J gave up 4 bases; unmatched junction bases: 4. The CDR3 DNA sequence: TGTGCCAGCAGCACGGGACAGGCCTATGGCTACACCTTC. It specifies CASSTGQAYGYTF.

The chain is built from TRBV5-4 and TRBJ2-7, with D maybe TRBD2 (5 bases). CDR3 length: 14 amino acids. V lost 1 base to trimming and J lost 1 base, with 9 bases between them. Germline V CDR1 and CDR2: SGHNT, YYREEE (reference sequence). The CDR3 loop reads CASSLSRESYEQYF. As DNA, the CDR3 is TGTGCCAGCAGCTTGAGCCGGGAATCCTACGAGCAGTACTTC.

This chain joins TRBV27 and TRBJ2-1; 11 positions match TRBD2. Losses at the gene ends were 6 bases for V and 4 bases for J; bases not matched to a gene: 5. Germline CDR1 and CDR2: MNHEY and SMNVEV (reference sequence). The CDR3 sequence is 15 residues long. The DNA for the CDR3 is TGTGCCAGCAGGATACTAGCGGGGGTTTACAATGAGCAGTTCTTC. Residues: CASRILAGVYNEQFF.

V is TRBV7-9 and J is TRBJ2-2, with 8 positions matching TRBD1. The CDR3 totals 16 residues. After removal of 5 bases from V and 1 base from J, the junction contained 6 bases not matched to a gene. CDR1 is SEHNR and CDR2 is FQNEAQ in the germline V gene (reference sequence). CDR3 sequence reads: CASSAPGQVNTGELFF. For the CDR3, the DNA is TGTGCCAGCAGCGCACCGGGACAGGTGAACACCGGGGAGCTGTTTTTT.

CDR3 nucleotide sequence: TGTGCCAGCAGCTTGAAGCCCGACAGGAACTATGGCTACACCTTC. As protein: CASSLKPDRNYGYTF. V usage is TRBV5-4 and J usage is TRBJ1-2; a weak D match, TRBD1 (6 bases). The CDR3 runs 15 residues. V lost 1 base and J lost 2, with 12 bases in between. CDR1 and CDR2 (germline): SGHNT, YYREEE (reference sequence).

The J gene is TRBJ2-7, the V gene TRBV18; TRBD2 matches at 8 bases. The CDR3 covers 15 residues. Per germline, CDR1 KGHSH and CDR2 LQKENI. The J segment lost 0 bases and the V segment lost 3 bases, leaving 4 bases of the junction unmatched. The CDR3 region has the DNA TGTGCCAGCTCACCGGTAACTAGCGGCTCCTACGAGCAGTACTTC. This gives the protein CASSPVTSGSYEQYF.

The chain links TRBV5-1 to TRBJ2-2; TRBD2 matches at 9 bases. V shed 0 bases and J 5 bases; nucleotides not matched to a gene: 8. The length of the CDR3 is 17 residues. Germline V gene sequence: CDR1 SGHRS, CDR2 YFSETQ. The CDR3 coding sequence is TGCGCCAGCAGCTTGGTCTGGCTAGCGGGATTGACCGGGGAGCTGTTTTTT. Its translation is CASSLVWLAGLTGELFF. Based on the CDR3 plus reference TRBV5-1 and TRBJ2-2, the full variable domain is KAGVTQTPRYLIKTRGQQVTLSCSPISGHRSVSWYQQTPGQGLQFLFEYFSETQRNKGNFPGRFSGRQFSNSRSEMNVSTLELGDSALYLCASSLVWLAGLTGELFFGEGSRLTVL.